This entry lists 17 T cell receptor beta chains sequenced from one sample in a study of CD8 T cells in ankylosing spondylitis. Each CDR3 protein is one row after TCRdb ran MiXCR on the 5' RACE reads. This table has roughly 130,000 distinct CDR3 sequences, roughly an eighth appearing once. The material sequenced was blood, either unsorted or a sorted T cell fraction (not recorded which). The origin of the receptors is a female donor with ankylosing spondylitis or in good health (not recorded which).

In this sample, this clonotype turned up a few times. V is TRBV7-9 and J is TRBJ2-7; D call uncertain. CDR1 SEHNR and CDR2 FQNEAQ come from the germline V gene (reference sequence). Deletions cut 5 bases from V and 6 bases from J, with 20 bases between. The CDR3 loop spans 15 amino acids. The CDR3 DNA reads TGTGCCAGCAGCCCACCGGACCTGAGGACGGCCGAGCAGTACTTC. The encoded protein is CASSPPDLRTAEQYF.

The sample holds many counts of this clonotype. This chain joins TRBV10-3 and TRBJ1-1; 8 nucleotides align to TRBD1. The CDR3 loop spans 13 amino acids. Per germline, CDR1 ENHRY and CDR2 SYGVKD. With V trimmed by 6 bases and J by 5 bases, 5 bases remained unmatched. The CDR3 DNA reads TGTGCCATCAGCGGACAGGGAGGGACTGAAGCTTTCTTT. Translated, it gives CAISGQGGTEAFF.

This clonotype was seen ten or more times. The CDR3 loop is CASSQDGFVGPRGYTF. The CDR3 DNA follows: TGCGCCAGCAGCCAAGATGGGTTCGTCGGCCCTAGGGGCTACACCTTC. The rearrangement links TRBV4-1 to TRBJ1-2; no clear D. Germline V lookup: CDR1 MGHRA, CDR2 YSYEKL. Between the trimmed V and J ends, which lost 0 bases and 8 bases, there was a span of 19 bases. The CDR3 has 16 amino acids.

This clonotype was counted at least ten times. The chain combines TRBV7-2 with TRBJ2-1; 7 bases match TRBD2. Germline CDR1 and CDR2: SGHTA and FQGNSA. The CDR3 spans 15 residues. The J segment lost 7 bases and the V segment lost 5 bases, leaving 11 bases of the junction unmatched. The CDR3 sequence: CASSARLASGNEQFF. DNA of the CDR3: TGTGCCAGCAGCGCCAGACTAGCTTCGGGGAATGAGCAGTTCTTC.

This clonotype was seen at least ten times. This chain connects TRBV24-1 to TRBJ2-2; 7 bases are a match to TRBD1. Germline lookup yields CDR1 KGHDR and CDR2 SFDVKD. CDR3 length: 14 residues. V shed 4 bases, J shed 6 bases, and the junction held 4 bases outside the gene matches. In nucleotides, the CDR3 is TGTGCCACCAGTGACAGCGGACAGGCCGGGGAGCTGTTTTTT. It specifies CATSDSGQAGELFF.

This clonotype was picked up many times. V and J are TRBV5-1 and TRBJ2-7, with a weak D call TRBD2 (7 bases). This CDR3 region has 15 residues. Trimming took off 4 bases at V and 0 bases at J, with 14 bases between the two ends. Germline CDR1 reads SGHRS; CDR2 reads YFSETQ. In nucleotides, the CDR3 is TGCGCCAGCAGCCCAACAGGGACTAACTCCTACGAGCAGTACTTC. Protein product: CASSPTGTNSYEQYF.

In its sample, this clonotype was seen many times. This rearrangement joins TRBV12-3 or TRBV12-4 to TRBJ2-1; D perhaps matches TRBD1 (6 bases). The CDR3 consists of 11 residues. Trimming removed 5 bases at V and 15 bases at J, with 14 bases between. The CDR3 nucleotides are TGTGCCAGCAGTCCTACAGGGTATCCGTTCTTC. This encodes CASSPTGYPFF.

This clonotype was seen a handful of times. The V gene is TRBV20-1, the J gene TRBJ1-2; 9 nucleotides align to TRBD1. Trimming at V came to 0 bases and at J to 3 bases, leaving 5 bases not matched to a gene. CDR3 length: 15 amino acids. Germline V lookup: CDR1 DFQATT, CDR2 SNEGSKA (reference sequence). DNA for the CDR3: TGCAGTGCTAGAGACCCGGGACAGGGACACTATGGCTACACCTTC. It yields the protein CSARDPGQGHYGYTF.

This clonotype was found a few times. V is TRBV7-9 and J is TRBJ2-1; D may be TRBD1 (6 bases). The CDR3 is 17 residues long. Deletions cut 1 base from V and 3 bases from J, with 16 bases between. CDR1 is SEHNR, CDR2 FQNEAQ, per germline (reference sequence). In DNA, the CDR3 is TGTGCCAGCAGCTTAGAGCCTCACAGGGCCCTCTACAATGAGCAGTTCTTC. Protein product: CASSLEPHRALYNEQFF.

This clonotype was counted ten times or more. J is TRBJ2-5 and V is TRBV5-1, with 9 bases fitting TRBD2. The length of the CDR3 is 14 residues. Trimming cost V 4 bases and J 14 bases; bases outside gene matches: 15. Looked up from germline, CDR1 is SGHRS and CDR2 is YFSETQ. CDR3 in amino acids: CASSPGLAPRVDYF. CDR3 sequence (DNA): TGCGCCAGCAGCCCCGGACTAGCGCCCAGGGTTGATTACTTC.

This clonotype was found many times. CDR3 amino acids: CASSPGLVSDTQYF. The CDR3 DNA is TGCGCCAGCAGCCCTGGACTAGTTTCAGATACGCAGTATTTT. The chain has TRBV5-1 and TRBJ2-3, with 7 positions matching TRBD2. This CDR3 has 14 amino acids. CDR1 SGHRS and CDR2 YFSETQ come from the germline V gene. The trim removed 4 bases at V and 4 bases at J, leaving 6 bases unmatched.

This clonotype was seen many times. The rearrangement links TRBV6-5 to TRBJ2-2; no clear D gene. CDR3 size: 12 residues. Germline V lookup: CDR1 MNHEY, CDR2 SVGAGI. Trimming pared 11 bases from V and 5 bases from J, leaving 12 bases between. The CDR3 DNA follows: TGTGCCTGCGAAGGCCCTACCGGGGAGCTGTTTTTT. This codes for CACEGPTGELFF.

V usage is TRBV20-1 and J usage is TRBJ2-1, with 11 bases aligning to TRBD1. The V segment lost 1 base and the J segment 7 bases; nucleotides outside the gene matches: 3. The CDR3 has 14 amino acids. Germline assignment: CDR1 DFQATT and CDR2 SNEGSKA (reference sequence). The CDR3 loop reads CSARVGTGGNEQFF. As DNA, the CDR3 is TGCAGTGCTAGAGTGGGGACAGGGGGGAATGAGCAGTTCTTC.

The chain couples TRBV20-1 to TRBJ2-3, with a tentative D call TRBD2 (7 bases). This CDR3 is 14 amino acids long. Between the trimmed V and J ends, which lost 1 base and 2 bases, there was a span of 10 bases. CDR1 DFQATT and CDR2 SNEGSKA come from the germline V gene (reference sequence). CDR3 coding DNA: TGCAGTGCTAGAGCCGGGGGGCCCACAGATACGCAGTATTTT. Its translation is CSARAGGPTDTQYF.

At least ten counts were recorded for this clonotype. The chain recombines TRBV20-1 with TRBJ2-1, with D tentatively TRBD1 (5 bases). This CDR3 has 12 residues. Germline loops: CDR1 DFQATT, CDR2 SNEGSKA (reference sequence). Between the trimmed V and J ends, which lost 3 bases and 9 bases, there was a span of 12 bases. The CDR3 here is CSASRQGAEQFF. CDR3 bases: TGCAGTGCTAGTCGGCAGGGCGCTGAGCAGTTCTTC.

This chain joins TRBV5-1 and TRBJ1-4; D is possibly TRBD1 (6 bases). CDR1 SGHRS and CDR2 YFSETQ come from the germline V gene. This CDR3 region has 16 residues. With 6 bases removed from V and 0 bases from J, the gap between germline ends came to 15 bases. CDR3 nucleotides: TGCGCCAGCACCACAGGGACGGGGGCAACTAATGAAAAACTGTTTTTT. Translating it yields CASTTGTGATNEKLFF.

This clonotype was detected ten times or more. The chain couples TRBV12-3 or TRBV12-4 to TRBJ2-1; 8 bases line up with TRBD2. The CDR3 sequence is 15 residues long. After removal of 5 bases from V and 4 bases from J, the junction contained 7 bases not matched to a gene. The DNA for the CDR3 is TGTGCCAGCAGTCCCGGCCGGGGGGGGTACAATGAGCAGTTCTTC. Translated, it gives CASSPGRGGYNEQFF.